These T cell receptor beta chains were read from a single sample in a study of shared clonotypes between healthy human individuals. The data were produced by immunoSEQ multiplex PCR, yet TCRdb's version contains in-frame clones alone and is incomplete. The sample includes roughly 1,000,000 clones, 70% to 80% of them seen just once. The material sequenced was memory CD4+ T cells from PBMCs. Every receptor here comes from a man between 18 and 35 years old in good health. Some clones in this sample may be carry-over from other donors' samples. Both conserved end residues are part of each CDR3. Fields, in order: clone size, J gene, D gene, V gene, CDR3 protein, CDR3 DNA. D genes are given only for firm matches. Clone size is not always given. Where it is, it says once, few, many or a class for expanded clones.

clone size: .
J gene: TRBJ2-3
D gene: .
V gene: TRBV5-1
CDR3 protein: CASSLAGGLMDTQYF
CDR3 DNA: TGCGCCAGCAGCTTGGCCGGGGGTTTGATGGATACGCAGTATTTT

clone size: .
J gene: TRBJ1-3
D gene: .
V gene: TRBV18
CDR3 protein: CASSPDGSGNTIYF
CDR3 DNA: TGTGCCAGCTCACCCGACGGCTCTGGAAACACCATATATTTT

clone size: .
J gene: TRBJ1-1
D gene: .
V gene: TRBV19
CDR3 protein: CASSINWDTEAFF
CDR3 DNA: TGTGCCAGTAGTATCAATTGGGACACTGAAGCTTTCTTT

clone size: .
J gene: TRBJ1-5
D gene: .
V gene: TRBV28
CDR3 protein: CASSFGGNQPQHF
CDR3 DNA: TGTGCCAGCAGTTTCGGGGGAAATCAGCCCCAGCATTTT

clone size: .
J gene: TRBJ2-7
D gene: TRBD1
V gene: TRBV28
CDR3 protein: CASSSVGQASYEQYF
CDR3 DNA: TGTGCCAGCAGTTCAGTGGGACAGGCCTCCTACGAGCAGTACTTC

clone size: few
J gene: TRBJ2-7
D gene: .
V gene: TRBV10-1
CDR3 protein: CASSESRAGVYEQYF
CDR3 DNA: TGCGCCAGCAGTGAGTCGAGGGCAGGGGTGTACGAGCAGTACTTC

clone size: once
J gene: TRBJ2-4
D gene: .
V gene: TRBV2
CDR3 protein: CASMNYPGDIQYF
CDR3 DNA: TGTGCCAGCATGAACTACCCGGGGGACATTCAGTACTTC

clone size: .
J gene: TRBJ2-1
D gene: .
V gene: TRBV5-1
CDR3 protein: CASSLASAQSYNEQFF
CDR3 DNA: TGCGCCAGCAGCTTGGCCTCGGCACAGTCGTACAATGAGCAGTTCTTC

clone size: once
J gene: TRBJ2-1
D gene: .
V gene: TRBV15
CDR3 protein: CATSRTRDPYNEQFF
CDR3 DNA: TGTGCCACCAGCAGGACACGGGACCCTTACAATGAGCAGTTCTTC

clone size: once
J gene: TRBJ2-2
D gene: .
V gene: TRBV6-1
CDR3 protein: CASSEVFEAGELFF
CDR3 DNA: TGTGCCAGCAGTGAAGTTTTCGAGGCCGGGGAGCTGTTTTTT

clone size: .
J gene: TRBJ2-3
D gene: TRBD1
V gene: TRBV6-5
CDR3 protein: CASSYGDRITDTQYF
CDR3 DNA: TGTGCCAGCAGTTATGGGGACAGGATCACAGATACGCAGTATTTT

clone size: .
J gene: TRBJ1-4
D gene: .
V gene: TRBV7-2
CDR3 protein: CASSLGSRGEKLFF
CDR3 DNA: TGTGCCAGCAGCTTAGGGAGTAGGGGTGAAAAACTGTTTTTT

clone size: once
J gene: TRBJ2-5
D gene: .
V gene: TRBV18
CDR3 protein: CASSLIAGTGQETQYF
CDR3 DNA: TGTGCCAGCTCGCTTATCGCCGGGACTGGGCAAGAGACCCAGTACTTC

clone size: .
J gene: TRBJ2-5
D gene: TRBD1
V gene: TRBV28
CDR3 protein: CASVTGGKETQYF
CDR3 DNA: TGTGCCAGCGTGACAGGGGGCAAAGAGACCCAGTACTTC

clone size: .
J gene: TRBJ2-1
D gene: TRBD2
V gene: TRBV30
CDR3 protein: CAWGLAGGEQFF
CDR3 DNA: TGTGCCTGGGGACTAGCGGGAGGTGAGCAGTTCTTC

clone size: .
J gene: TRBJ2-1
D gene: .
V gene: TRBV18
CDR3 protein: CASSRAGTAYNEQFF
CDR3 DNA: TGTGCCAGCTCCCGGGCTGGGACGGCTTACAATGAGCAGTTCTTC

clone size: .
J gene: TRBJ1-2
D gene: TRBD1
V gene: TRBV28
CDR3 protein: CASSPQGAQNYGYTF
CDR3 DNA: TGTGCCAGCAGTCCTCAGGGGGCGCAGAACTATGGCTACACCTTC

clone size: .
J gene: TRBJ2-7
D gene: TRBD1
V gene: TRBV9
CDR3 protein: CASSVSNNRGLVYEQYF
CDR3 DNA: TGTGCCAGCAGCGTATCAAATAACAGGGGGCTGGTCTACGAGCAGTACTTC

clone size: .
J gene: TRBJ2-1
D gene: .
V gene: TRBV7-3
CDR3 protein: CASSSQRGYEQFF
CDR3 DNA: TGTGCCAGCAGCTCCCAGAGAGGCTACGAGCAGTTCTTC

clone size: once
J gene: TRBJ1-5
D gene: .
V gene: TRBV7-8
CDR3 protein: CASSYGSPSNQPQHF
CDR3 DNA: TGTGCCAGCAGCTACGGGTCTCCCAGCAATCAGCCCCAGCATTTT

clone size: .
J gene: TRBJ2-7
D gene: TRBD1
V gene: TRBV28
CDR3 protein: CASSPAGQGAYEQYF
CDR3 DNA: TGTGCCAGCAGTCCCGCGGGACAGGGGGCCTACGAGCAGTACTTC

clone size: once
J gene: TRBJ2-3
D gene: TRBD2
V gene: TRBV10-3
CDR3 protein: CAISGIAGVPKATSTDTQYF
CDR3 DNA: TGTGCCATCAGTGGAATAGCGGGAGTCCCGAAAGCTACTAGCACAGATACGCAGTATTTT

clone size: .
J gene: TRBJ1-1
D gene: .
V gene: TRBV28
CDR3 protein: CASSSVPGSMNTEAFF
CDR3 DNA: TGTGCCAGCAGTTCTGTCCCTGGATCAATGAACACTGAAGCTTTCTTT

clone size: few
J gene: TRBJ1-1
D gene: .
V gene: TRBV9
CDR3 protein: CASSVVFSTNTEAFF
CDR3 DNA: TGTGCCAGCAGCGTAGTATTCAGCACCAACACTGAAGCTTTCTTT

clone size: .
J gene: TRBJ2-5
D gene: .
V gene: TRBV28
CDR3 protein: CASSLSGGGRETQYF
CDR3 DNA: TGTGCCAGCAGTTTATCAGGAGGAGGGCGAGAGACCCAGTACTTC

clone size: .
J gene: TRBJ2-7
D gene: .
V gene: TRBV11-2
CDR3 protein: CASSLALGASYEQYF
CDR3 DNA: TGTGCCAGCAGCTTAGCATTGGGAGCCTCCTACGAGCAGTACTTC

clone size: .
J gene: TRBJ2-3
D gene: .
V gene: TRBV4-3
CDR3 protein: CASSQDYLTDTQYF
CDR3 DNA: TGCGCCAGCAGCCAAGACTACCTCACAGATACGCAGTATTTT

clone size: .
J gene: TRBJ1-4
D gene: TRBD1
V gene: TRBV15
CDR3 protein: CATSLSPPGGTNEKLFF
CDR3 DNA: TGTGCCACCAGTCTCTCCCCCCCAGGGGGAACTAATGAAAAACTGTTTTTT

clone size: .
J gene: TRBJ2-7
D gene: .
V gene: TRBV7-8
CDR3 protein: CASSPGASGYEQYF
CDR3 DNA: TGTGCCAGCAGCCCGGGGGCTAGCGGCTACGAGCAGTACTTC

clone size: .
J gene: TRBJ2-1
D gene: TRBD1
V gene: TRBV27
CDR3 protein: CASSRASGTGVNNEQFF
CDR3 DNA: TGTGCCAGCAGTCGGGCGTCCGGGACAGGGGTTAACAATGAGCAGTTCTTC

clone size: .
J gene: TRBJ2-5
D gene: .
V gene: TRBV6-1
CDR3 protein: CASSESWQYQETQYF
CDR3 DNA: TGTGCCAGCAGTGAAAGCTGGCAGTACCAAGAGACCCAGTACTTC

clone size: .
J gene: TRBJ2-1
D gene: .
V gene: TRBV5-4
CDR3 protein: CASSFTSYNEQFF
CDR3 DNA: TGTGCCAGCAGCTTCACTAGTTACAATGAGCAGTTCTTC

clone size: .
J gene: TRBJ2-7
D gene: TRBD1
V gene: TRBV5-4
CDR3 protein: CASSLVEGGIDEQYF
CDR3 DNA: TGTGCCAGCAGCTTGGTTGAAGGGGGCATCGACGAGCAGTACTTC

clone size: .
J gene: TRBJ1-2
D gene: .
V gene: TRBV19
CDR3 protein: CASSKISSQAPLGYTF
CDR3 DNA: TGTGCCAGTAGTAAGATATCCTCGCAGGCCCCTTTGGGCTACACCTTC

clone size: .
J gene: TRBJ1-4
D gene: .
V gene: TRBV28
CDR3 protein: CASKTLGLYNEKLFF
CDR3 DNA: TGTGCCAGCAAAACCTTGGGACTTTATAATGAAAAACTGTTTTTT

clone size: once
J gene: TRBJ1-2
D gene: TRBD1
V gene: TRBV27
CDR3 protein: CASSPLTGVPNYGYTF
CDR3 DNA: TGTGCCAGCAGTCCACTGACAGGGGTCCCTAACTATGGCTACACCTTC

clone size: once
J gene: TRBJ1-5
D gene: .
V gene: TRBV13
CDR3 protein: CASSQLNQPQHF
CDR3 DNA: TGTGCCAGCAGCCAACTGAATCAGCCCCAGCATTTT

clone size: .
J gene: TRBJ2-5
D gene: .
V gene: TRBV20-1
CDR3 protein: CSAARETQYF
CDR3 DNA: TGCAGTGCCGCTAGAGAGACCCAGTACTTC

clone size: .
J gene: TRBJ2-7
D gene: .
V gene: TRBV6-1
CDR3 protein: CASHPWGGQLYEQYF
CDR3 DNA: TGTGCCAGCCACCCGTGGGGGGGACAGTTATACGAGCAGTACTTC

clone size: .
J gene: TRBJ2-5
D gene: .
V gene: TRBV27
CDR3 protein: CASQETQYF
CDR3 DNA: TGTGCCTCTCAGGAGACCCAGTACTTC

clone size: .
J gene: TRBJ1-5
D gene: .
V gene: TRBV6-4
CDR3 protein: CASSDEGAGGSNQPQHF
CDR3 DNA: TGTGCCAGCAGTGACGAAGGGGCGGGGGGGAGCAATCAGCCCCAGCATTTT

clone size: few
J gene: TRBJ1-2
D gene: TRBD1
V gene: TRBV28
CDR3 protein: CASSRNTGDYGYTF
CDR3 DNA: TGTGCCAGCAGCCGTAATACAGGGGACTATGGCTACACCTTC

clone size: .
J gene: TRBJ2-3
D gene: .
V gene: TRBV7-3
CDR3 protein: CASSPASAPDTQYF
CDR3 DNA: TGTGCCAGCAGCCCTGCCTCAGCACCAGATACGCAGTATTTT

clone size: .
J gene: TRBJ2-7
D gene: TRBD2
V gene: TRBV7-9
CDR3 protein: CASSSDGSGNYEQYF
CDR3 DNA: TGTGCCAGCAGCTCAGACGGAAGCGGGAACTACGAGCAGTACTTC

clone size: once
J gene: TRBJ1-1
D gene: TRBD1
V gene: TRBV7-2
CDR3 protein: CASSKGQGNTEAFF
CDR3 DNA: TGTGCCAGCAGCAAGGGACAGGGGAACACTGAAGCTTTCTTT

clone size: .
J gene: TRBJ1-1
D gene: .
V gene: TRBV11-2
CDR3 protein: CASRGLRPNTEAFF
CDR3 DNA: TGTGCCAGCAGGGGACTGCGCCCGAACACTGAAGCTTTCTTT

clone size: .
J gene: TRBJ1-2
D gene: .
V gene: TRBV21-1
CDR3 protein: CASSPRGASYGYTF
CDR3 DNA: TGTGCCAGCAGCCCTCGGGGAGCATCCTATGGCTACACCTTC

clone size: .
J gene: TRBJ1-1
D gene: .
V gene: TRBV28
CDR3 protein: CASSLRGATEAFF
CDR3 DNA: TGTGCCAGCAGTTTAAGGGGTGCAACTGAAGCTTTCTTT

clone size: .
J gene: TRBJ2-6
D gene: .
V gene: TRBV2
CDR3 protein: CASSAGLLGANVLTF
CDR3 DNA: TGTGCCAGCAGTGCGGGACTTCTGGGGGCCAACGTCCTGACTTTC

clone size: .
J gene: TRBJ1-4
D gene: .
V gene: TRBV28
CDR3 protein: CASTQRGPGVRKLFF
CDR3 DNA: TGTGCCAGCACTCAAAGGGGCCCAGGGGTTCGGAAACTGTTTTTT

clone size: .
J gene: TRBJ2-5
D gene: .
V gene: TRBV19
CDR3 protein: CASSIQQGKETQYF
CDR3 DNA: TGTGCCAGTAGTATCCAGCAGGGGAAAGAGACCCAGTACTTC

clone size: .
J gene: TRBJ2-5
D gene: TRBD2
V gene: TRBV5-4
CDR3 protein: CASSSDSGGTQYF
CDR3 DNA: TGTGCCAGCAGCTCAGACAGCGGGGGGACCCAGTACTTC